This is a list of T cell receptor beta chains from one sample in a study of siplizumab effects on memory and regulatory T cells. Method: immunoSEQ multiplex PCR; TCRdb's copy keeps in-frame clones and lacks some. Among 100,000 or so clones listed, approximately 92% were seen once. The sequencing input was CD4+ T cells sorted from blood. The receptors shown here come from a human donor in good health. Some clones in this sample may be carry-over from other donors' samples. The CDR3 runs from the conserved cysteine through the conserved F or W. The D gene is left open where the match is weak. Clone sizes are given selectively: once, few, many, or a class where the clone is expanded.

v_call	clone_size	j_call	d_call	cdr3_aa	cdr3_nt
TRBV18	.	TRBJ2-3	.	CASSPQTGDTQYF	TGTGCCAGCTCACCACAGACTGGAGATACGCAGTATTTT
TRBV4-2	.	TRBJ2-7	TRBD2	CASSQAMASGNTYEQYF	TGTGCCAGCAGCCAAGCCATGGCTAGCGGGAACACCTACGAGCAGTACTTC
TRBV28	.	TRBJ2-2	TRBD2	CASSLLGLAGGDANTGELFF	TGTGCCAGCAGTTTATTAGGTTTAGCGGGAGGGGACGCGAACACCGGGGAGCTGTTTTTT
TRBV6-5	.	TRBJ2-7	.	CASATDGAAYEQYF	TGTGCCAGCGCCACGGACGGCGCAGCCTACGAGCAGTACTTC
TRBV5-4	.	TRBJ2-5	.	CASSLGMVRSGGTQYF	TGTGCCAGCAGCTTGGGAATGGTGCGGTCTGGCGGGACCCAGTACTTC
TRBV23-1	few	TRBJ2-7	.	CASSLDRTFSRLGTITLHEQYF	TGCGCCAGCAGTCTAGACAGGACCTTCAGTCGGCTCGGAACCATAACCCTCCACGAGCAGTACTTC
TRBV2	.	TRBJ2-4	.	CASRKLRVGKNIQYF	TGTGCCAGCAGGAAACTTCGGGTCGGCAAAAACATTCAGTACTTC
TRBV11-2	.	TRBJ2-1	.	CASSSMGLANEQFF	TGTGCCAGCAGCTCGATGGGGCTAGCGAATGAGCAGTTCTTC
TRBV19	.	TRBJ1-3	.	CASSPTFRSSGNTIYF	TGTGCCAGTAGTCCGACTTTCCGAAGCTCTGGAAACACCATATATTTT
TRBV10-2	.	TRBJ1-1	.	CASSFNTEAFF	TGCGCCAGCAGTTTCAACACTGAAGCTTTCTTT
TRBV18	.	TRBJ2-1	TRBD2	CASSPPGLAGAEQFF	TGTGCCAGCTCACCACCCGGACTAGCGGGAGCTGAGCAGTTCTTC
TRBV6-6	.	TRBJ2-7	.	CASSPTWSHYEQYF	TGTGCCAGCAGTCCGACATGGTCCCACTACGAGCAGTACTTC
TRBV14	.	TRBJ2-1	.	CASNTRVYNEQFF	TGTGCCAGCAACACCAGGGTTTACAATGAGCAGTTCTTC
TRBV2	.	TRBJ1-3	.	CASTLSRAAGNTIYF	TGTGCCAGCACCTTGAGTAGAGCGGCAGGAAACACCATATATTTT
TRBV6-1	.	TRBJ2-7	.	CASSEALPHEQYF	TGTGCCAGCAGTGAAGCGCTTCCCCACGAGCAGTACTTC
TRBV19	.	TRBJ2-7	.	CASSIRWGSYEQYF	TGTGCCAGTAGTATAAGATGGGGTTCCTACGAGCAGTACTTC
TRBV19	.	TRBJ2-1	.	CASSPGSYNEQFF	TGTGCCAGTAGTCCAGGGTCTTACAATGAGCAGTTCTTC
TRBV12-5	.	TRBJ2-7	.	CASGLVMGQTYEQYF	.
TRBV5-1	.	TRBJ1-1	.	CASSLETGDGDTEAFF	TGCGCCAGCAGCTTGGAGACAGGCGACGGGGACACTGAAGCTTTCTTT
TRBV7-6	.	TRBJ2-7	TRBD1	CASSPQGAGVSYEQYF	TGTGCCAGCAGTCCCCAGGGGGCGGGTGTAAGCTACGAGCAGTACTTC
TRBV21-1	.	TRBJ1-4	.	CASSPSAQMDEKLFF	TGTGCCAGCAGCCCATCGGCACAGATGGATGAAAAACTGTTTTTT